Listed here are 23 T cell receptor beta chains from one sample, sequenced in a study of CD8 T cells in Susac syndrome. A quantity of roughly 0.5 to 1 ug RNA underwent reverse transcription using random hexamers. TCRdb redid the calling of the immunoSEQ multiplex PCR reads with MiXCR, one entry per CDR3 protein. This sample carries 150,000 to 200,000 distinct CDR3 sequences, almost 96% of them seen once, and the ten largest clones take 0.093%. Sequencing input: CD4+ T cells from PBMCs. These receptors came from a human donor with multiple sclerosis.

The V gene is TRBV6-5, the J gene TRBJ1-2; 8 bases match TRBD1. CDR1 MNHEY and CDR2 SVGAGI come from the germline V gene. V was pared by 7 bases and J by 8 bases, with 9 bases of the junction left unmatched. This CDR3 is built from 13 residues. The CDR3 DNA is TGTGCCAGCACCTTTTCAGGGGGCGCCGGCTACACCTTC. It specifies CASTFSGGAGYTF.

The CDR3 DNA reads TGCAGTGCGTGGGAAGCCAGGGGCTCAGGAAATCAGCCCCAGCATTTT. Translating gives CSAWEARGSGNQPQHF. The V and J genes are TRBV20-1 and TRBJ1-5; tentatively, D is TRBD1 (6 bases). The V gene's germline CDR1 is DFQATT and CDR2 SNEGSKA (reference sequence). The V end lost 6 bases, the J end lost 4 bases, and 22 bases lay between the germline ends. The CDR3 consists of 16 residues.

The count of this clonotype is one. The J gene is TRBJ2-1, the V gene TRBV11-2; 9 nucleotides match TRBD2. CDR1 and CDR2 from the germline V gene are SGHAT and FQNNGV. The trim removed 0 bases at V and 0 bases at J, leaving 6 bases unmatched. The CDR3 covers 18 residues. In DNA form, the CDR3 reads TGTGCCAGCAGCTTAGAGGGCCGTAGCGGGAGCTCCTACAATGAGCAGTTCTTC. This gives the protein CASSLEGRSGSSYNEQFF.

The V gene is TRBV29-1, the J gene TRBJ2-5; 7 bases are shared with TRBD2. The CDR3 spans 13 residues. V lost 0 bases, J lost 5 bases, and 3 bases stayed unmatched. Germline assignment: CDR1 SQVTM and CDR2 ANQGSEA. CDR3 protein: CSVEDREGETQYF. The CDR3 nucleotides are TGCAGCGTTGAAGACAGGGAGGGGGAGACCCAGTACTTC.

The V gene is TRBV30, the J gene TRBJ1-1; D not certain. This CDR3 is built from 15 residues. Germline V gene sequence: CDR1 GTSNPN, CDR2 SVGIG (reference sequence). V lost 2 bases and J lost 7, with 20 bases in between. CDR3: CAWSFPLIDIHEAFF. The CDR3 coding sequence is TGTGCCTGGAGTTTCCCGTTAATAGATATCCATGAAGCTTTCTTT.

V usage is TRBV12-3 or TRBV12-4 and J usage is TRBJ1-5, with D tentatively TRBD1 (6 bases). This CDR3 has 13 amino acids. The ends were cut back, 5 bases at V and 5 bases at J, with 10 bases in the middle. CDR3 residues: CASSMTGHQPQHF. CDR3 nucleotide sequence: TGTGCCAGCAGTATGACAGGCCATCAGCCCCAGCATTTT.

The chain carries TRBV11-3 and TRBJ2-1; unclear D gene. V was shortened by 1 base and J by 9 bases, with 10 bases between the two germline ends. The CDR3 covers 13 residues. CDR1 is SGHNT, CDR2 YENEEA, per germline. CDR3 sequence reads: CASSLAGEGEQFF. In DNA form, the CDR3 reads TGTGCCAGCAGCTTAGCTGGGGAAGGTGAGCAGTTCTTC. Full variable domain (rest looked up from reference TRBV11-3 and TRBJ2-1): EAGVVQSPRYKIIEKKQPVAFWCNPISGHNTLYWYLQNLGQGPELLIRYENEEAVDDSQLPKDRFSAERLKGVDSTLKIQPAELGDSAVYLCASSLAGEGEQFFGPGTRLTVL.

The rearrangement links TRBV4-2 to TRBJ1-5; D ambiguous. Germline assignment: CDR1 LGHNA and CDR2 YNFKEQ. This CDR3 region has 13 residues. The V gene lost 5 bases and the J gene lost 5 bases, with 10 bases spanning the gap. The CDR3 here is CASSTITDQPQHF. DNA for the CDR3: TGTGCCAGCAGCACTATCACCGATCAGCCCCAGCATTTT.

This chain links TRBV12-3 or TRBV12-4 with TRBJ1-6; D gene uncertain. The length of the CDR3 is 13 residues. V was trimmed by 2 bases and J by 13 bases, leaving 12 bases between them. The DNA of the CDR3 is TGTGCCAGCAGTTTAATACGACAAGACCCCCTCCACTTT. This sequence encodes CASSLIRQDPLHF.

The chain links TRBV27 to TRBJ1-4; D might be TRBD1 (5 bases). V was clipped by 5 bases and J by 8 bases, with 18 bases between them. The CDR3 contains 15 residues. Per germline, CDR1 MNHEY and CDR2 SMNVEV (reference sequence). The CDR3 DNA is TGTGCCAGCAGTCCGCAGAGGGGTACGAGAGAAAAACTGTTTTTT. Amino acids: CASSPQRGTREKLFF. Looking up the rest from reference TRBV27 and TRBJ1-4 gives the full variable domain: EAQVTQNPRYLITVTGKKLTVTCSQNMNHEYMSWYRQDPGLGLRQIYYSMNVEVTDKGDVPEGYKVSRKEKRNFPLILESPSPNQTSLYFCASSPQRGTREKLFFGSGTQLSVL.

The chain couples TRBV19 to TRBJ2-1, with TRBD2 as a possible D gene (6 bases). Germline CDR1 reads LNHDA; CDR2 reads SQIVND (reference sequence). The ends were cut back, 5 bases at V and 6 bases at J, with 20 bases in the middle. The CDR3 sequence is 16 residues long. Here the CDR3 reads CASSETGGRLGNEQFF. The CDR3 DNA reads as TGTGCCAGTAGTGAAACGGGCGGGCGACTAGGCAATGAGCAGTTCTTC.

The CDR3, as DNA: TGCAGCGTTGGGGGGTTCGGTAATGAAAAACTGTTTTTT. Its translation: CSVGGFGNEKLFF. The gene calls are TRBV29-1 and TRBJ1-4, with D perhaps TRBD1 (5 bases). V was pared by 4 bases and J by 4 bases, with 10 bases between. The germline V gene has CDR1 SQVTM and CDR2 ANQGSEA. This CDR3 has 13 residues.

The chain links TRBV3-1 to TRBJ2-2, with TRBD2 matching 12 bases. The CDR3 has 17 residues. Germline values: CDR1 LGHDT, CDR2 YNNKEL (reference sequence). V was clipped by 1 base and J by 2 bases; unmatched bases: 2. In nucleotides, the CDR3 is TGTGCCAGCAGCCAAGGACTAGCGGGGGTTAACACCGGGGAGCTGTTTTTT. Its protein is CASSQGLAGVNTGELFF.

The chain couples TRBV2 to TRBJ1-6; TRBD1 matches 9 bases. Germline CDR1 is SNHLY and CDR2 is FYNNEI. This CDR3 has 13 amino acids. The ends lost 8 bases at V and 10 bases at J; junction bases unmatched: 6. In DNA form, the CDR3 reads TGTGCCAGCGGGGGACAGGGCGAATCACCCCTCCACTTT. Its protein is CASGGQGESPLHF. Full variable domain (rest looked up from reference TRBV2 and TRBJ1-6): EPEVTQTPSHQVTQMGQEVILRCVPISNHLYFYWYRQILGQKVEFLVSFYNNEISEKSEIFDDQFSVERPDGSNFTLKIRSTKLEDSAMYFCASGGQGESPLHFGNGTRLTVT.

The J gene is TRBJ2-7, the V gene TRBV4-2; D call uncertain. Germline V CDR1 and CDR2: LGHNA, YNFKEQ. The CDR3 is 16 residues long. Trimming removed 0 bases from V and 0 bases from J, with 12 bases in between. The CDR3 is CASSQDWAASSYEQYF. The CDR3, as DNA: TGTGCCAGCAGCCAAGACTGGGCCGCCAGCTCCTACGAGCAGTACTTC.

The chain uses TRBV4-1 and TRBJ2-1, with TRBD2 identical over 8 bases. After removal of 1 base from V and 12 bases from J, the junction contained 5 bases not matched to a gene. CDR3 length equals 13 residues. Per germline, CDR1 MGHRA and CDR2 YSYEKL. The CDR3 here is CASSQVLTSGQFF. Written as DNA, the CDR3 is TGCGCCAGCAGCCAAGTCTTAACTAGCGGGCAGTTCTTC.

This chain links TRBV3-1 with TRBJ1-6; D is possibly TRBD1 (6 bases). Trimming took off 1 base at V and 7 bases at J, with 11 bases between the two ends. The CDR3 runs 15 residues. Germline V gene sequence: CDR1 LGHDT, CDR2 YNNKEL (reference sequence). The CDR3 DNA sequence: TGTGCCAGCAGCCAAGTGGCAGGACAGAATTCACCCCTCCACTTT. Protein: CASSQVAGQNSPLHF.

The rearrangement joins TRBV18 to TRBJ2-5, with no clear D. Germline V gives CDR1 KGHSH, CDR2 LQKENI. The CDR3 has 13 residues. V lost 5 bases, J lost 0 bases, and 7 bases lay in between. The CDR3 sequence: CASSSIDQETQYF. DNA for the CDR3: TGTGCCAGCTCATCAATAGACCAAGAGACCCAGTACTTC.

The chain carries TRBV7-9 and TRBJ2-7; the D is unclear. Germline V gene lookup returns CDR1 SEHNR and CDR2 FQNEAQ (reference sequence). The V gene lost 9 bases and the J gene lost 6 bases, with 12 bases spanning the gap. This CDR3 region has 11 residues. CDR3 bases: TGTGCCAGTTCCAAATCTGGCGAGCAGTACTTC. Translation: CASSKSGEQYF. The entire variable domain, with the rest obtained from reference TRBV7-9 and TRBJ2-7, is as follows: DTGVSQNPRHKITKRGQNVTFRCDPISEHNRLYWYRQTLGQGPEFLTYFQNEAQLEKSRLLSDRFSAERPKGSFSTLEIQRTEQGDSAMYLCASSKSGEQYFGPGTRLTVT.

This clonotype is a singleton in its sample. This sequence joins TRBV9 and TRBJ2-5, with D perhaps matching TRBD1 (5 bases). V was cut by 0 bases and J by 3 bases, with 9 bases left in between. The CDR3 spans 14 residues. Looked up from germline, CDR1 is SGDLS and CDR2 is YYNGEE. CDR3 DNA sequence: TGTGCCAGCAGCGTAGGGACACGGAAAGAGACCCAGTACTTC. As protein: CASSVGTRKETQYF.

The rearrangement links TRBV6-2 or TRBV6-3 to TRBJ1-5; no firm D call. V lost 1 base and J lost 5, with 12 bases in between. The germline gives CDR1 MNHEY, CDR2 SVGEGT. This CDR3 region has 15 residues. The CDR3 protein is CASSYWQKRDQPQHF. The CDR3 region has the DNA TGTGCCAGCAGTTACTGGCAGAAACGGGATCAGCCCCAGCATTTT.

The chain combines TRBV7-2 with TRBJ1-6; 8 bases line up with TRBD1. V lost 3 bases and J lost 12; bases outside the gene matches: 10. The germline V gene encodes CDR1 SGHTA and CDR2 FQGNSA. The CDR3 runs 15 residues. CDR3 in DNA: TGTGCCAGCAGCTTTATCGGACAGGGCTTTGGACCCCTCCACTTT. Protein product: CASSFIGQGFGPLHF.

The CDR3 reads CAWSVGWGNGQPQHF. For the CDR3, the DNA is TGTGCCTGGAGTGTAGGTTGGGGGAACGGTCAGCCCCAGCATTTT. This chain connects TRBV30 to TRBJ1-5; TRBD1 is a possible D gene (5 bases). Germline loops: CDR1 GTSNPN, CDR2 SVGIG (reference sequence). Trimming removed 0 bases from V and 6 bases from J, with 15 bases in between. This CDR3 has 15 residues.